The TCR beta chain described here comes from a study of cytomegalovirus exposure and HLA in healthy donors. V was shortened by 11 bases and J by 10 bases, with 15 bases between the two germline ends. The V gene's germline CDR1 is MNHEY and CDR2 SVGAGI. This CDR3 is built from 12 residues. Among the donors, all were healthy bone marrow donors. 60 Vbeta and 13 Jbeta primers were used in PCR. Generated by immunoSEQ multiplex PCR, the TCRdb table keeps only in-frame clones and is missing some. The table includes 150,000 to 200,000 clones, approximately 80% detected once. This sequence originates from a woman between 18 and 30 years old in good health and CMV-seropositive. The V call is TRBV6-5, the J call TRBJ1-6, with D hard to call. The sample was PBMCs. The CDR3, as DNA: TGTGCCGCATGGAGATTTGGGTCACCCCTCCACTTT. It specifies CAAWRFGSPLHF.